This record concerns one T cell receptor (beta chain) sequence. The antigen is unknown. This sample was included in a study of CD8 T cells in ankylosing spondylitis. Notes on the study in general: In synovial fluid and blood from reactive arthritis, some motif variants were previously reported. Reportedly, significant enrichment of disease-linked clones occurred in matched ankylosing spondylitis synovial fluid.

From the 5' RACE reads, TCRdb called clonotypes with MiXCR, one entry per CDR3 protein. The data contain 200,000 to 250,000 distinct CDR3 sequences, over 8.5% of them singletons. The germline CDR1 and CDR2 sequences are SNHLY and FYNNEI. The CDR3 totals 14 residues. Trimming took off 1 base at V and 2 bases at J, with 8 bases between the two ends. The chain combines TRBV2 with TRBJ1-2; D gene unclear. The clonotype originates from a male donor with ankylosing spondylitis or in good health (not recorded which). The sample was blood, either unsorted or a sorted T cell fraction (not recorded which). CDR3 protein: CASSEGSPNYGYTF. As DNA, the CDR3 is TGTGCCAGCAGTGAAGGGTCCCCCAACTATGGCTACACCTTC.